These 17 T cell receptor beta chains share one sample of origin, sequenced in a study of CD8+CD57+ T cells in acquired aplastic anemia. All sequencing subjects had displayed CD8+CD57+ cell expansion on flow cytometry. Profiling of TCR beta VDJ combinations and CDR3 sequences used genomic DNA as template. In TCRdb, the reads were re-called with MiXCR into one record per CDR3 protein. The table lists under 200,000 distinct CDR3 sequences, approximately 48% of them singletons. Sample: sorted CD4+, CD8+, or CD8+CD57+ T cells (not recorded which) from PBMCs. The receptors derive from a human donor with aplastic anemia.

CDR3 loop: CASSLNRGINTGELFF. The CDR3 DNA is TGTGCCAGCAGCTTAAACAGGGGGATTAACACCGGGGAGCTGTTTTTT. The chain recombines TRBV7-6 with TRBJ2-2; 8 bases are shared with TRBD1. Germline V CDR1 and CDR2: SGHVS, FNYEAQ. CDR3 length: 16 residues. The trim removed 2 bases at V and 2 bases at J, leaving 4 bases unmatched.

This clonotype turned up a few times. CDR3 in DNA: TGTGCTACCGTACGAGCTTCGGGAAACTATGGCTACACCTTC. Residues: CATVRASGNYGYTF. This chain connects TRBV25-1 to TRBJ1-2; D is uncertain. Germline CDR1 is MGHDK and CDR2 is SYGVNS. The CDR3 totals 14 residues.

The chain links TRBV2 to TRBJ1-1, with a possible D match to TRBD1 (5 bases). The CDR3 runs 16 residues. V was clipped by 7 bases and J by 4 bases, with 22 bases between them. Per the germline V gene, CDR1 is SNHLY and CDR2 is FYNNEI. The CDR3 here is CASTPPGGRVTTEAFF. CDR3 bases: TGTGCCAGCACCCCCCCAGGTGGCAGGGTGACCACTGAAGCTTTCTTT.

V usage is TRBV2 and J usage is TRBJ1-6; perhaps TRBD1 as D (5 bases). The CDR3 is 15 amino acids. Germline lookup yields CDR1 SNHLY and CDR2 FYNNEI. Deletions cut 5 bases from V and 10 bases from J, with 18 bases between. The CDR3 coding sequence is TGTGCCAGCAGTTCACAGGCCCTAGGAGGATCACCCCTCCACTTT. This translates into CASSSQALGGSPLHF.

The chain employs TRBV12-5 and TRBJ2-7, with a tentative D call TRBD1 (6 bases). Germline V lookup: CDR1 LGHNT, CDR2 FRNRAP. The V and J ends lost 5 bases and 3 bases respectively, with 11 bases between them. The CDR3 contains 13 residues. For the CDR3, the DNA is TGTGCTAGTGGTGCTGACAGGAACTACGAGCAGTACTTC. The encoded protein is CASGADRNYEQYF.

This clonotype is medium-sized within its sample. The chain carries TRBV20-1 and TRBJ1-6; 9 bases are shared with TRBD1. The CDR3 is 13 residues long. Looked up from germline, CDR1 is DFQATT and CDR2 is SNEGSKA (reference sequence). The V segment lost 4 bases and the J segment 7 bases; nucleotides outside the gene matches: 2. CDR3 coding DNA: TGCAGTGCTAAGGGACAGGGCAATTCACCCCTCCACTTT. This translates into CSAKGQGNSPLHF.

This clonotype was detected only a few times. The DNA of the CDR3 is TGTGCCACCAGCAGAGCCGGGGCTGAAGCTTTCTTT. Its protein product is CATSRAGAEAFF. The chain combines TRBV15 with TRBJ1-1; no firm D call. V lost 1 base to trimming and J lost 6 bases, with 6 bases between them. The CDR3 runs 12 residues. Per the germline V gene, CDR1 is LNHNV and CDR2 is YYDKDF (reference sequence).

This chain uses TRBV20-1 with TRBJ1-4, with D unresolved. The length of the CDR3 is 12 residues. The V and J ends lost 0 bases and 7 bases respectively, with 6 bases between them. CDR1 and CDR2 from the germline V gene are DFQATT and SNEGSKA (reference sequence). DNA of the CDR3: TGCAGTGCTAGAGACAGGACTGAAAAACTGTTTTTT. This sequence encodes CSARDRTEKLFF.

This clonotype was counted many times. The V gene is TRBV2, the J gene TRBJ1-1; D is perhaps TRBD1 (6 bases). V lost 9 bases, J lost 3 bases, and 11 bases lay in between. This CDR3 is 12 amino acids long. Germline lookup yields CDR1 SNHLY and CDR2 FYNNEI. Written as DNA, the CDR3 is TGTGCCAGTCAGAGGGGGGACACTGAAGCTTTCTTT. Protein product: CASQRGDTEAFF.

The chain couples TRBV10-3 to TRBJ2-2, with TRBD1 matching over 9 bases. Germline V CDR1 and CDR2: ENHRY, SYGVKD. Trimming took 10 bases from V and 4 from J; bases not matched to a gene: 4. The CDR3 loop spans 13 amino acids. Here the CDR3 DNA reads TGTGCCACCTTGACAGGGGGCACCGGGGAGCTGTTTTTT. Its translation is CATLTGGTGELFF.

The V and J genes are TRBV29-1 and TRBJ2-3; 7 positions agree with TRBD2. This CDR3 has 15 residues. Germline CDR1 and CDR2: SQVTM and ANQGSEA. Trimming removed 1 base from V and 6 bases from J; junction bases left unmatched: 10. The CDR3 spells CSVEGSSGLMDTQYF. The CDR3 bases are TGCAGCGTTGAAGGATCTAGCGGCCTCATGGATACGCAGTATTTT.

The chain carries TRBV9 and TRBJ2-1; 14 positions match TRBD2. CDR1 and CDR2 (germline): SGDLS, YYNGEE. CDR3 size: 15 residues. After removal of 3 bases from V and 6 bases from J, the junction contained 2 bases not matched to a gene. The CDR3 is CASSEGLAGGNEQFF. The CDR3 bases are TGTGCCAGCAGCGAAGGACTAGCGGGGGGCAATGAGCAGTTCTTC.

This clonotype has at least ten counts. The chain carries TRBV19 and TRBJ2-4, with TRBD2 matching over 8 bases. Germline trimming cut 5 bases from V and 4 bases from J; bases unmatched to any gene: 7. The CDR3 loop spans 15 amino acids. Germline V CDR1 and CDR2: LNHDA, SQIVND (reference sequence). The CDR3 loop reads CASSSPGRVKNIQYF. The CDR3 nucleotides are TGTGCCAGTAGTTCTCCCGGGAGGGTAAAAAACATTCAGTACTTC.

The gene calls are TRBV2 and TRBJ2-7; D is unresolved. This CDR3 spans 9 amino acids. CDR1 and CDR2 (germline): SNHLY, FYNNEI. V was trimmed by 6 bases and J by 9 bases, leaving 6 bases between them. CDR3 amino acids: CASRDWQYF. The CDR3 nucleotides are TGTGCCAGCAGAGACTGGCAGTACTTC.

The rearrangement links TRBV10-3 to TRBJ2-7, with a tentative D call TRBD2 (5 bases). Germline V gives CDR1 ENHRY, CDR2 SYGVKD. Deletions cut 0 bases from V and 0 bases from J, with 15 bases between. This CDR3 is 17 amino acids long. CDR3 sequence (DNA): TGTGCCATCAGTGAGTCACTAGGCAGGTCGAGCTCCTACGAGCAGTACTTC. It codes for CAISESLGRSSSYEQYF.

The sample holds many counts of this clonotype. The V and J genes are TRBV7-3 and TRBJ2-3; 7 nucleotides line up with TRBD1. The CDR3 runs to 16 residues. The germline V gene has CDR1 SGHTA and CDR2 FQGTGA. V trimming: 5 bases; J trimming: 0 bases; junction bases outside the gene matches: 8. Here the CDR3 DNA reads TGTGCCAGCAGCGAGTTGGGACAGAGAAGCACAGATACGCAGTATTTT. It yields the protein CASSELGQRSTDTQYF. Combining the CDR3 with reference TRBV7-3 and TRBJ2-3 gives the whole variable domain GAGVSQTPSNKVTEKGKYVELRCDPISGHTALYWYRQSLGQGPEFLIYFQGTGAADDSGLPNDRFFAVRPEGSVSTLKIQRTERGDSAVYLCASSELGQRSTDTQYFGPGTRLTVL.

The chain uses TRBV19 and TRBJ1-6; 10 bases line up with TRBD1. Germline lookup yields CDR1 LNHDA and CDR2 SQIVND (reference sequence). The ends lost 7 bases at V and 9 bases at J; junction bases unmatched: 3. The CDR3 has 13 amino acids. This CDR3 reads CASMGDRGSPLHF. In DNA, the CDR3 is TGTGCCAGTATGGGGGACAGGGGTTCACCCCTCCACTTT. The full variable domain, in which reference TRBV19 and TRBJ1-6 provide the parts outside the CDR3, is DGGITQSPKYLFRKEGQNVTLSCEQNLNHDAMYWYRQDPGQGLRLIYYSQIVNDFQKGDIAEGYSVSREKKESFPLTVTSAQKNPTAFYLCASMGDRGSPLHFGNGTRLTVT.